Below, one TCR beta chain is given with its context. The same CDR3 arises from other DNA sequences in this sample as well. Cohort placement rested on clinical history that participants reported themselves. These data belong to a study of blood T cell repertoires in COVID-19. About the research overall: Material from acute and convalescent COVID-19 was sourced from the United States, Italy and Spain. In each case, the material was cDNA or gDNA derived from T cells, B-cell-depleted T cells, or PBMCs.

Per germline, CDR1 LGHDT and CDR2 YNNKEL (reference sequence). With 0 bases clipped from V and 4 bases from J, the junction kept 3 bases outside the gene matches. This CDR3 region has 15 residues. In the source study's methods: The assay estimated nucleated cells by amplifying reference gene primers. Libraries were prepared by immunoSEQ multiplex PCR; TCRdb keeps only in-frame clonotypes and omits some of them. That table furnishes V, J and clone size, whereas the DNA furnished D and trimming. The sample lists about 270,000 clones, 70% to 90% seen once, with roughly 4% in the top ten. The sequenced sample consisted of PBMCs or T cells enriched from blood (not recorded which). This sequence joins TRBV3-1 (or the pseudogene TRBV3-2) and TRBJ2-1, with TRBD1 identical over 7 bases. The source is a woman under 40 with acute COVID-19. The CDR3 sequence is CASSQDRGSYNEQFF. CDR3 in DNA: TGTGCCAGCAGCCAAGACAGGGGGTCTTACAATGAGCAGTTCTTC.